By frequency in the sample, the clone carrying this TCR gamma chain is medium-sized. Its antigen is not identified. Within the sample, other DNA sequences also encode this same CDR3. RNA was extracted from the cells and then reverse transcribed. Pooled V-gene forward primers with one constant-region reverse primer generated the CDR3 amplicons by multiplex PCR. With CATT, TCRdb re-called clones from the multiplex PCR reads. The sample holds tens of thousands of gamma-chain clones, roughly an eighth seen once. The sample is drawn from a study of Vδ1+ human thymocytes. General study results and limits: Thymic TRG and TRD repertoires appeared highly polyclonal. Unlike peripheral blood Vdelta1+ controls, thymic delta-chain sequences included approximately 20% Vdelta2 and few Vdelta3.

V shed 3 bases and J 2 bases; nucleotides not matched to a gene: 3. Germline CDR1 is VENAVY and CDR2 is YDSYNSRV. The CDR3 consists of 14 residues. Between about 98% and 99.6% of sorted thymocytes were Vdelta1+. The sequence was collected from a child younger than two who had congenital heart surgery. The sequencing sample was made of Vdelta1+ gamma-delta thymocytes from the thymus. The sample's subset: FACS-sorted CD3+ TCRalphabeta- TCRVdelta1+ TCRVdelta2- thymocytes. The chain has TRGV8 and TRGJP2. The CDR3 here is CATWDSSSDWIKTF. DNA for the CDR3: TGTGCCACCTGGGATTCGAGTAGTGATTGGATCAAGACGTTT.